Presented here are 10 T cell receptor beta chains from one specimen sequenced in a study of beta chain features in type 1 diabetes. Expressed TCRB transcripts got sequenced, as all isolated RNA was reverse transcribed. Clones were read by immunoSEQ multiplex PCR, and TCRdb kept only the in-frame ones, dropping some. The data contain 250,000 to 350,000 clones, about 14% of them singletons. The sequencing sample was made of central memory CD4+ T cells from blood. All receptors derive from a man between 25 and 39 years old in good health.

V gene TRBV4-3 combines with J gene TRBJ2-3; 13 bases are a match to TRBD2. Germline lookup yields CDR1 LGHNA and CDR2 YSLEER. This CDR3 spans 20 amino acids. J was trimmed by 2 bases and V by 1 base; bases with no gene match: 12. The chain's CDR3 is CASSQAMTSGRPWFTDTQYF. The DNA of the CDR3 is TGCGCCAGCAGCCAAGCCATGACTAGCGGGAGGCCCTGGTTCACAGATACGCAGTATTTT.

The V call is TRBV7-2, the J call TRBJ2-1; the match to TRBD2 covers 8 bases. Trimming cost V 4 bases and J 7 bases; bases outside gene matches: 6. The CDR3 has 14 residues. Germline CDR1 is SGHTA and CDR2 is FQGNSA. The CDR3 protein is CASSSIRGRNEQFF. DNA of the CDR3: TGTGCCAGCAGCTCCATCCGCGGGAGGAATGAGCAGTTCTTC.

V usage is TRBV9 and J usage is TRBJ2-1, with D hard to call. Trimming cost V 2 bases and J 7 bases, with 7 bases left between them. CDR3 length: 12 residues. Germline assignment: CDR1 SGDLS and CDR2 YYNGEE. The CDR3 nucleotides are TGTGCCAGCAGCGTTATAGGGAATGAGCAGTTCTTC. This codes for CASSVIGNEQFF.

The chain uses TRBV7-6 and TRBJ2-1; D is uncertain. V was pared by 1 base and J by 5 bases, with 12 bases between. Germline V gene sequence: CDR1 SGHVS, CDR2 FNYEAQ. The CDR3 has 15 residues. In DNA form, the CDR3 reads TGTGCCAGCAGCTTAGGGGAAGTGCCGAACAATGAGCAGTTCTTC. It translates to CASSLGEVPNNEQFF.

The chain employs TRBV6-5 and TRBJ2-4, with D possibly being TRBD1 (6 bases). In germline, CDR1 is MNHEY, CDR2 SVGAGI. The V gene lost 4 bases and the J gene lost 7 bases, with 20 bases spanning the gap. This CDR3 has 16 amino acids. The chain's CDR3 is CASSSLLPRQGNIQYF. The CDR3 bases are TGTGCCAGCAGTTCACTCTTGCCAAGGCAGGGGAACATTCAGTACTTC.

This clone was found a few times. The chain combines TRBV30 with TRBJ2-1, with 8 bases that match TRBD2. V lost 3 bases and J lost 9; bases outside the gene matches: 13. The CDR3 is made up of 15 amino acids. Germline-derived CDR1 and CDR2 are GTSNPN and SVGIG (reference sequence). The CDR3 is CAWSQGSGRNGEQFF. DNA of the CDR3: TGTGCCTGGAGCCAAGGGAGCGGGAGAAATGGTGAGCAGTTCTTC.

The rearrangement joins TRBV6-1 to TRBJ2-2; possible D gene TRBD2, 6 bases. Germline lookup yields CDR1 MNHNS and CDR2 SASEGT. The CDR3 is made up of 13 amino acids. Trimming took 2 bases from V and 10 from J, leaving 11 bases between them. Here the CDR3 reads CASSEMGRLELFF. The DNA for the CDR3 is TGTGCCAGCAGTGAAATGGGGAGGTTGGAGCTGTTTTTT.

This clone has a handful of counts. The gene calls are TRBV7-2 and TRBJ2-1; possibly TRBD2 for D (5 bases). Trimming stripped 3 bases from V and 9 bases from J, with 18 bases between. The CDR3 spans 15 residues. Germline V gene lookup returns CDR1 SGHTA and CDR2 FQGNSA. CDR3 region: CASSLKGVGVGEQFF. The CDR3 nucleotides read TGTGCCAGCAGCTTGAAGGGTGTCGGGGTAGGTGAGCAGTTCTTC.

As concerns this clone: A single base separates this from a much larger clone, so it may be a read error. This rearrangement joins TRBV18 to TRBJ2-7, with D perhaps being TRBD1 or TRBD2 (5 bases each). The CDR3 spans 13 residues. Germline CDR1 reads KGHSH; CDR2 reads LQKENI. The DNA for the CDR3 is TGTGCCAAGGGACCGGAAAGCTCCTACGAGCAGTTCGTC. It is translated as CAKGPESSYEQFV.

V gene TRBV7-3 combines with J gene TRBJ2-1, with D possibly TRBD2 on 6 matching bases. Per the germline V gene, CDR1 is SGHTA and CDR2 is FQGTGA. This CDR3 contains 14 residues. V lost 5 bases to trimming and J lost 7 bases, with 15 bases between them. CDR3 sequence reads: CASSHPRRGNEQFF. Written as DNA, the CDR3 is TGTGCCAGCAGCCATCCGCGTCGGGGGAATGAGCAGTTCTTC.